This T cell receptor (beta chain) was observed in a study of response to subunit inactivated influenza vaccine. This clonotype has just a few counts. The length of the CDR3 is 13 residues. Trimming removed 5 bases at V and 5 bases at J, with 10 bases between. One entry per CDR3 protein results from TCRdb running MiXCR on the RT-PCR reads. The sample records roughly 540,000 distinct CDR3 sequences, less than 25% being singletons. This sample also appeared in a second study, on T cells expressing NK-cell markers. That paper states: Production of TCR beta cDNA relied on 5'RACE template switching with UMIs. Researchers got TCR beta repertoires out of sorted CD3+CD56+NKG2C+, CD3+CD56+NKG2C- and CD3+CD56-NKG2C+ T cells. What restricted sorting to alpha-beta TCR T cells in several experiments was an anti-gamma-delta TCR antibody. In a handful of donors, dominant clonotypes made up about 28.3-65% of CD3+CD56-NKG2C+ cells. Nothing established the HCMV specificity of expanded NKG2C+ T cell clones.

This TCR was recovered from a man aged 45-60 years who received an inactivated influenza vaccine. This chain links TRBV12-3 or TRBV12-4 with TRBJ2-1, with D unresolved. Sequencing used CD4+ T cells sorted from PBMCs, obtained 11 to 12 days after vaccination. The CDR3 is CASSVGLDNEQFF. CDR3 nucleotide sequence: TGTGCCAGCAGTGTTGGGCTAGACAATGAGCAGTTCTTC.